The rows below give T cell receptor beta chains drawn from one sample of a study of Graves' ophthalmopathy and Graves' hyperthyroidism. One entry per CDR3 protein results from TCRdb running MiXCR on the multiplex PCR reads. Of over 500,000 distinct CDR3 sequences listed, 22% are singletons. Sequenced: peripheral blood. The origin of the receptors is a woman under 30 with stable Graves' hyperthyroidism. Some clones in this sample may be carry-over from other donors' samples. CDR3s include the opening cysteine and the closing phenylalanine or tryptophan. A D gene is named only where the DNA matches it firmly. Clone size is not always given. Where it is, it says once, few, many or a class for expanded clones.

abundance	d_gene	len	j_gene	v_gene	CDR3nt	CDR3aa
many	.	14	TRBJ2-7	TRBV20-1	TGCAGTGCTCGCCCAGAGCGGAGCTCCTACGAGCAGTACTTC	CSARPERSSYEQYF
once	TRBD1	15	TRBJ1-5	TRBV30	TGTGCCTGGAGTTCCCTGACAGGGCAGAATCAGCCCCAGCATTTT	CAWSSLTGQNQPQHF
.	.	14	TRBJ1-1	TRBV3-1	TGTGCCAGCAGCCATGCGGCAGGGGCCCCTGAAGCTTTCTTT	CASSHAAGAPEAFF
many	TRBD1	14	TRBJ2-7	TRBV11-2	TGTGCCAGCAGCTACACAGGGGGCAGCTACGAGCAGTACTTC	CASSYTGGSYEQYF
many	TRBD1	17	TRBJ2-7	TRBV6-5	TGTGCCAGCAGTTCGTCCCGGGACAGCCTCAGCTCCTACGAGCAGTACTTC	CASSSSRDSLSSYEQYF
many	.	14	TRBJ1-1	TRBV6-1	TGTGCCAGCAGCCGTTACGGGTCGGGCACTGAAGCTTTCTTT	CASSRYGSGTEAFF
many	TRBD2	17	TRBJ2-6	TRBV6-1	TGTGCCAGCAGTGAAGAGACTAGCGTCTCTGGGGCCAACGTCCTGACTTTC	CASSEETSVSGANVLTF
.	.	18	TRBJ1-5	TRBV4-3	TGCGCCAGCAGCCAAATTGGAGTGGGACTCGGGAGCAATCAGCCCCAGCATTTT	CASSQIGVGLGSNQPQHF
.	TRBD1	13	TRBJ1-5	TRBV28	TGTGTCAGCACGGCAGGGGGCTTTCAGCCCCAGCATTTT	CVSTAGGFQPQHF
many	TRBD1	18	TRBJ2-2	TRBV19	TGTGCCAGTAGTATCCCGACAGGGGCGCTACCGAACACCGGGGAGCTGTTTTTT	CASSIPTGALPNTGELFF
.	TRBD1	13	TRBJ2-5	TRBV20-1	TGCAGTGGGCCACGAGGGGGCGAAGAGACCCAGTACTTC	CSGPRGGEETQYF
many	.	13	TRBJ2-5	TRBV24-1	TGTGCCACCAGTGATTACCTACAAGAGACCCAGTACTTC	CATSDYLQETQYF
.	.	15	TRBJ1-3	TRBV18	TGTGCCAGCTCGACCTCCACTGGACTTGGAAACACCATATATTTT	CASSTSTGLGNTIYF
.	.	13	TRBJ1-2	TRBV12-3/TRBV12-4	TGTGCCAGCAGTTCAGGGGTTGGCTATGGCTACACCTTC	CASSSGVGYGYTF
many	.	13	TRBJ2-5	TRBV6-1	TGTGCCAGCAGTGAAGAAGTGGGAGAGACCCAGTACTTC	CASSEEVGETQYF
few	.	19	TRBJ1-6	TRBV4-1	TGCGCCAGCAGCCAAGGTGTGGGGCAGGTGTATGTATTTAATTCACCCCTCCACTTT	CASSQGVGQVYVFNSPLHF
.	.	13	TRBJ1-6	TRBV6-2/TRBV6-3	TGTGCCAGTACCCGATTACAGAATTCACCCCTCCACTTT	CASTRLQNSPLHF
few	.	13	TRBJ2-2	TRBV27	TGTGCCAGCAGTTTCAGCGGGCCCGGGGAGCTGTTTTTT	CASSFSGPGELFF
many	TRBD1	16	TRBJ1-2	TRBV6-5	TGTGCCAGCAGTTCATGGACAGGGGGCGTGAACTATGGCTACACCTTC	CASSSWTGGVNYGYTF
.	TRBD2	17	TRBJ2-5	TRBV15	TGTGCCACCAGCAGAGTAGGGCGGGGGGTGTACCAAGAGACCCAGTACTTC	CATSRVGRGVYQETQYF
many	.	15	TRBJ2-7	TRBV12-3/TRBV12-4	TGTGCCAGCAGTGAAGAAGGACGGGCACGTGGGGAGCAGTACTTC	CASSEEGRARGEQYF
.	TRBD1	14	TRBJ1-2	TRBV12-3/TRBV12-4	TGTGCCAGCAGTGTACAGGGGGCGAACTATGGCTACACCTTC	CASSVQGANYGYTF
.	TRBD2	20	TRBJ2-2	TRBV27	TGTGCCAGCAGTTTATCCCAACCCCCCGTACTTAGGGAGGGCACCGGGGAGCTGTTTTTT	CASSLSQPPVLREGTGELFF
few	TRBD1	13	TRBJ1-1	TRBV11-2	TGTGCCAGCAGCTTAACTGACAGGGGGCAAGCTTTCTTT	CASSLTDRGQAFF
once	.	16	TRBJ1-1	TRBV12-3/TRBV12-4	TGTGCCAGCAGTTTAACCTTAGACAGGAGGTACACTGAAGCTTTCTTT	CASSLTLDRRYTEAFF
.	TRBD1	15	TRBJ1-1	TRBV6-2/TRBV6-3	TGTGCCAGCAGTTACACCGGACAGGGGAACACTGAAGCTTTCTTT	CASSYTGQGNTEAFF
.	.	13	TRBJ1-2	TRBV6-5	TGTGCCAGCAGTTACGCAGCTAACCATGGCTACACCTTC	CASSYAANHGYTF
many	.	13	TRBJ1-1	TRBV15	TGTGCCACCAGCAGAGATCTGCACACTGAAGCTTTCTTT	CATSRDLHTEAFF
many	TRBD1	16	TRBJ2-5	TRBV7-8	TGTGCCAGCAGCTTAGCGACCGGGACAGGGGGTGAGACCCAGTACTTC	CASSLATGTGGETQYF
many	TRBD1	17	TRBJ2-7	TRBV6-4	TGTGCCAGCAGTATTAGCGTCCGGGGACAGGGTTTCTACGAGCAGTACTTC	CASSISVRGQGFYEQYF
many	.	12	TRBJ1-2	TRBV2	TGTGCCAGCAGAGTTGCTTACTATGGCTACACCTTC	CASRVAYYGYTF
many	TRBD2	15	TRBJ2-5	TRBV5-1	TGCGCCAGCAGCTTACTAGCGTCGGGTGGAGAGACCCAGTACTTC	CASSLLASGGETQYF
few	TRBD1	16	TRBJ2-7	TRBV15	TGTGCCACCAGCAGTGGAACGGGACAGGGCTCCTACGAGCAGTACTTC	CATSSGTGQGSYEQYF
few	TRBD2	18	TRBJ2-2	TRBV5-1	TGCGCCAGCAGCCCACGGCCCACTAGCGGAGCGAACACCGGGGAGCTGTTTTTT	CASSPRPTSGANTGELFF
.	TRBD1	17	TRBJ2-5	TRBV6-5	TGTGCCAGCAGTTCAAAGATACGATCGGGACAGCAAGAGACCCAGTACTTC	CASSSKIRSGQQETQYF
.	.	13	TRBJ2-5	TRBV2	TGTGCCAGAGAGGGACACCGGGATGAGACCCAGTACTTC	CAREGHRDETQYF
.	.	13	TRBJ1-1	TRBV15	TGTGCCACCAGCAGCTATCTACAGATTGAAGCTTTCTTT	CATSSYLQIEAFF
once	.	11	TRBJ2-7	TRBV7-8	TGTGCCAGCAGCTTTATCGGCGATCAGTACTTC	CASSFIGDQYF
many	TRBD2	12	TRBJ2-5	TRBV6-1	TGTGCCAGCAGAGCGGGGGTGGAGACCCAGTACTTC	CASRAGVETQYF
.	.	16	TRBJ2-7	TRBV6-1	TGTGCCAGCAGGGACGTTGCGGCAGTAGGGGTCTTAGAGCAGTACTTC	CASRDVAAVGVLEQYF
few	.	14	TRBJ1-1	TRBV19	TGTGCCAGTAAGCGGGGAAGACTTTTAGCTGAAGCTTTCTTT	CASKRGRLLAEAFF
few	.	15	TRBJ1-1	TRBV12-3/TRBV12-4	TGTGCCAGCAGTTCCCGGACCCCGGGGAACACTGAAGCTTTCTTT	CASSSRTPGNTEAFF
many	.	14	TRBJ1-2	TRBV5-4	TGTGCCAGCAGCTTGTCTAACGGGAACTATGGCTACACCTTC	CASSLSNGNYGYTF
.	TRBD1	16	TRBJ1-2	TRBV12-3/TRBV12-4	TGTGCCAGCAGCTGGGGTGGACAGGGAAGTAACTATGGCTACACCTTC	CASSWGGQGSNYGYTF
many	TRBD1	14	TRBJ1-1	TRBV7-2	TGTGCCAGCAGCTTAATACAGGGGGCCACTGAAGCTTTCTTT	CASSLIQGATEAFF
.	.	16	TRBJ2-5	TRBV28	TGTGCCAGCAGTCCGCCGTTGGGGGCCCCCCAAGAGACCCAGTACTTC	CASSPPLGAPQETQYF
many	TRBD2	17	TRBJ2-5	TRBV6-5	TGTGCCAGCAGTTCCGGGACTAGCGGGAGGGCCGTTGAGACCCAGTACTTC	CASSSGTSGRAVETQYF
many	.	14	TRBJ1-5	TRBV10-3	TGTGCCATCAGTGATAAAGGGGACAATCAGCCCCAGCATTTT	CAISDKGDNQPQHF
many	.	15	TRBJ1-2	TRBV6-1	TGTGCCAGCTGCCGTACCTCACAGGGATACTATGGCTACACCTTC	CASCRTSQGYYGYTF
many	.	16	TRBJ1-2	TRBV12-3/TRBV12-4	TGTGCCAGCAGTCTCACACCGGGACTCGAGAACTATGGCTACACCTTC	CASSLTPGLENYGYTF